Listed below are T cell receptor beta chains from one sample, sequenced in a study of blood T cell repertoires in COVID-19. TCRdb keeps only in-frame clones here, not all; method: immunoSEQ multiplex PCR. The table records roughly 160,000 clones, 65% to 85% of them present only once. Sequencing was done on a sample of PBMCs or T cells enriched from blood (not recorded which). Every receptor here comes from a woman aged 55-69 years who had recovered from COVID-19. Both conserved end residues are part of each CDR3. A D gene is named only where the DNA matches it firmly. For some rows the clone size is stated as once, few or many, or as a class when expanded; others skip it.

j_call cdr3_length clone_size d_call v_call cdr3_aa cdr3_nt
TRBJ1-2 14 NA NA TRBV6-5 CASHQTGGLYGYTF TGTGCCAGTCATCAGACAGGTGGGCTCTATGGCTACACCTTC
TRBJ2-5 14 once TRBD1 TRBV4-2 CASSQQQGQETQYF TGTGCCAGCAGCCAACAACAGGGGCAAGAGACCCAGTACTTC
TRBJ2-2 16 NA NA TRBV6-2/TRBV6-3 CASSNLGLANTGELFF TGTGCCAGCAGTAACTTGGGACTGGCGAACACCGGGGAGCTGTTTTTT
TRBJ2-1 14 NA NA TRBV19 CASSFSGKATEQFF TGTGCCAGTAGTTTTTCCGGGAAGGCCACTGAGCAGTTCTTC
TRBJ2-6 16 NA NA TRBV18 CASSPPGHSGANVLTF TGTGCCAGCTCACCACCTGGGCACTCTGGGGCCAACGTCCTGACTTTC
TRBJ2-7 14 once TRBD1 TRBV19 CASSTQGATCEQYF TGTGCCAGTAGTACGCAGGGGGCGACTTGCGAGCAGTACTTC
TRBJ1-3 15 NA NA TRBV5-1 CASRDGKGAGNTIYF TGCGCCAGCAGGGATGGCAAGGGGGCTGGAAACACCATATATTTT
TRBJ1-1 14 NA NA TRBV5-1 CASSPGTMGTEAFF TGCGCCAGCAGCCCTGGGACTATGGGGACTGAAGCTTTCTTT
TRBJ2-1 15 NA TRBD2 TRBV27 CASSSPSGGRDEQFF TGTGCCAGCAGTTCACCTAGCGGGGGGAGGGATGAGCAGTTCTTC
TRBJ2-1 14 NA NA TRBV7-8 CASSTGLISNEQFF TGTGCCAGCAGCACAGGATTGATCTCCAATGAGCAGTTCTTC
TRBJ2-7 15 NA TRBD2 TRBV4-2 CASSQDRGGAYEQYF TGTGCCAGCAGCCAAGATCGCGGGGGGGCCTACGAGCAGTACTTC
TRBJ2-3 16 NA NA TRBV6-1 CASSARQGGDTDTQYF TGTGCCAGCAGTGCGAGACAGGGAGGCGACACAGATACGCAGTATTTT
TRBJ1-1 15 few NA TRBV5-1 CASSLPGTTNTEAFF TGCGCCAGCAGCTTGCCCGGGACAACGAACACTGAAGCTTTCTTT
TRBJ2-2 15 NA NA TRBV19 CASSIGSSRVGELFF TGTGCCAGTAGTATAGGGTCCAGCCGGGTCGGGGAGCTGTTTTTT
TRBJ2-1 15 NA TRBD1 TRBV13 CASSRRDRVRNEQFF TGTGCCAGCAGCCGTAGGGACAGGGTAAGAAATGAGCAGTTCTTC
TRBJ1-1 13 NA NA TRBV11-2 CASSSYQGVKAFF TGTGCCAGCAGCTCGTACCAGGGCGTAAAAGCTTTCTTT
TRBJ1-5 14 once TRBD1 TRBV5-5 CASSFTGAGQPQHF TGTGCCAGCAGCTTCACAGGGGCCGGTCAGCCCCAGCATTTT
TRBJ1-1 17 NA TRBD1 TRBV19 CASSIQGALWMNTEAFF TGTGCCAGTAGTATACAGGGGGCGTTGTGGATGAACACTGAAGCTTTCTTT
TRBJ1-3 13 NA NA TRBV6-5 CASSSLSGNTIYF TGTGCCAGCAGTTCTCTAAGCGGAAACACCATATATTTT
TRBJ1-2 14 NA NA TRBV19 CASSSDRGGYGYTF TGTGCCAGTAGTAGCGACAGAGGGGGCTATGGCTACACCTTC
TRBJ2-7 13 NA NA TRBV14 CASSRGSSYEQYF TGTGCCAGCAGTCGAGGATCATCCTACGAGCAGTACTTC
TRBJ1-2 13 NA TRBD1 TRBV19 CASSRGLRYGYTF TGTGCCAGTTCCAGGGGGCTCCGCTATGGCTACACCTTC
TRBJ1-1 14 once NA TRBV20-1 CSASNAGRSTEAFF TGCAGTGCTAGTAATGCAGGGAGGAGCACTGAAGCTTTCTTT
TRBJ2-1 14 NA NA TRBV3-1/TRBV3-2 CASSQQGGYNEQFF TGTGCCAGCAGCCAACAGGGGGGATACAATGAGCAGTTCTTC
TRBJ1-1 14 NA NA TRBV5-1 CASRSDSMNTEAFF TGCGCCAGCAGATCGGACAGTATGAACACTGAAGCTTTCTTT
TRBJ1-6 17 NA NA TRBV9 CASSTEDVSSYNSPLHF TGTGCCAGCAGCACAGAAGACGTTAGCTCCTATAATTCACCCCTCCACTTT
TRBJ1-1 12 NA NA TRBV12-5 CASGRRETEAFF TGTGCTAGTGGTCGGAGGGAGACTGAAGCTTTCTTT
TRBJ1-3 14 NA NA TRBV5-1 CASSVTASGNTIYF TGCGCCAGCAGCGTGACAGCCTCTGGAAACACCATATATTTT
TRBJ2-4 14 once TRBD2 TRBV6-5 CASRPPGGANIQYF TGTGCCAGCAGACCCCCGGGAGGGGCTAACATTCAGTACTTC
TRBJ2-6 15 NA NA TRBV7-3 CASSLSGSGANVLTF TGTGCCAGCAGCTTATCCGGCTCTGGGGCCAACGTCCTGACTTTC
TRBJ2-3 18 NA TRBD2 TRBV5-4 CASSPTSGGATSTDTQYF TGTGCCAGCAGCCCCACTAGCGGGGGCGCGACTAGCACAGATACGCAGTATTTT
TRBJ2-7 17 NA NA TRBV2 CASSFSLGQGSSYEQYF TGTGCCAGCAGCTTTTCTTTGGGGCAGGGAAGTTCCTACGAGCAGTACTTC
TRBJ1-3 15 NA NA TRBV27 CASSFSGIPGNTIYF TGTGCCAGCAGTTTTAGCGGGATCCCTGGAAACACCATATATTTT
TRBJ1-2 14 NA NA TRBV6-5 CASSYSQGNYGYTF TGTGCCAGCAGTTACTCACAGGGCAACTATGGCTACACCTTC
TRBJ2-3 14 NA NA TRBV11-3 CASSPSGVTDTQYF TGTGCCAGCAGCCCTTCAGGGGTAACAGATACGCAGTATTTT
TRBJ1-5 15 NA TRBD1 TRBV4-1 CASRQGQGLGQPQHF TGCGCCAGCAGACAGGGACAGGGCCTCGGTCAGCCCCAGCATTTT
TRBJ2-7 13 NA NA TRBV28 CATEPAQAYEQYF TGTGCCACCGAACCCGCGCAAGCCTACGAGCAGTACTTC
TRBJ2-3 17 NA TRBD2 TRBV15 CATSRDVGGGAADTQYF TGTGCCACCAGCAGAGATGTTGGCGGGGGGGCCGCAGATACGCAGTATTTT
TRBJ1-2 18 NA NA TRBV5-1 CASSLVGVGRPSNYGYTF TGCGCCAGCAGCTTGGTCGGGGTGGGTAGACCAAGTAACTATGGCTACACCTTC
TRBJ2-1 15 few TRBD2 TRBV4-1 CASSLTSGRPNEQFF TGCGCCAGCAGCCTTACTAGCGGGAGGCCCAATGAGCAGTTCTTC
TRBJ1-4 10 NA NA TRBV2 CATQNEKLFF TGTGCCACACAAAATGAAAAACTGTTTTTT
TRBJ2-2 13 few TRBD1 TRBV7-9 CALGQTNTGELFF TGTGCCCTGGGACAGACGAACACCGGGGAGCTGTTTTTT
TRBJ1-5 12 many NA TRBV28 CASSFGSGAQHF TGTGCCAGCAGTTTTGGGTCCGGGGCCCAGCATTTT
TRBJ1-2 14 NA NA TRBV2 CASSEARGLLGYTF TGTGCCAGCAGTGAAGCGCGGGGACTCTTAGGCTACACCTTC
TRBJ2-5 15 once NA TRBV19 CATESGPGEGETQYF TGTGCCACCGAATCGGGGCCAGGGGAGGGAGAGACCCAGTACTTC
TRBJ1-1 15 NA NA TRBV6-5 CASSLMTLRDTEAFF TGTGCCAGCAGTTTAATGACCCTCAGGGACACTGAAGCTTTCTTT